A single sample is the source of the 27 T cell receptor beta chains below, sequenced in a study of T cell repertoires in cytomegalovirus infection. Each CDR3 protein is one row after TCRdb ran MiXCR on the reads. The table records approximately 180,000 distinct CDR3 sequences, roughly a fifth of them present only once. Sequencing was done on a sample of PBMCs. Receptor source: a human donor in good health (CMV status not recorded). Some clones in this sample may be carry-over from other donors' samples.

This clonotype was counted a few times. V and J are TRBV20-1 and TRBJ2-1; D is ambiguous. Germline-derived CDR1 and CDR2 are DFQATT and SNEGSKA (reference sequence). This CDR3 has 15 amino acids. Trimming took 1 base from V and 5 from J, leaving 15 bases between them. The CDR3 sequence: CSARGDGGRNNEQFF. In nucleotides, the CDR3 is TGCAGTGCTAGAGGTGATGGTGGTCGGAACAATGAGCAGTTCTTC.

The gene calls are TRBV7-6 and TRBJ1-4; 9 bases match TRBD1. CDR3 length equals 15 residues. V shed 1 base and J 11 bases; nucleotides not matched to a gene: 8. Germline CDR1 is SGHVS and CDR2 is FNYEAQ. The CDR3 sequence: CASSLGTGQGGKLFF. The CDR3, as DNA: TGTGCCAGCAGCTTAGGAACGGGACAGGGAGGGAAACTGTTTTTT.

This clonotype was seen a handful of times. CDR3 nucleotide sequence: TGCAGCGTGAGGGATTTTGAGCAGTTCTTC. It encodes CSVRDFEQFF. This chain uses TRBV29-1 with TRBJ2-1; D might be TRBD2 (5 bases). The CDR3 contains 10 residues. The ends were cut back, 6 bases at V and 9 bases at J, with 9 bases in the middle. Germline V gene sequence: CDR1 SQVTM, CDR2 ANQGSEA.

The rearrangement links TRBV7-3 to TRBJ2-6, with 7 bases matching TRBD1. The CDR3 length is 17 residues. Losses at the gene ends were 5 bases for V and 4 bases for J; bases not matched to a gene: 11. CDR1 is SGHTA and CDR2 is FQGTGA in the germline V gene. The CDR3 sequence is CASSPPGQISGANVLTF. As DNA, the CDR3 is TGTGCCAGCAGCCCCCCGGGACAGATTAGCGGGGCCAACGTCCTGACTTTC.

This clonotype was seen repeatedly, ten times or more. V and J are TRBV7-2 and TRBJ1-1; 7 bases match TRBD1. Germline V gene lookup returns CDR1 SGHTA and CDR2 FQGNSA. V gave up 5 bases and J gave up 4 bases; unmatched junction bases: 7. The CDR3 contains 14 residues. CDR3 sequence reads: CASSHWTGSTEAFF. The CDR3 region has the DNA TGTGCCAGCAGCCATTGGACAGGCAGCACTGAAGCTTTCTTT.

This clonotype was seen a handful of times. CDR3 DNA: TGTGCCAGTAGTATCGGTCGCGGGTCTGGGGTCAGGGAAGAGACCCAGTACTTC. Protein sequence: CASSIGRGSGVREETQYF. The chain carries TRBV19 and TRBJ2-5, with D tentatively TRBD1 or TRBD2 (5 bases each). V lost 3 bases, J lost 3 bases, and 23 bases lay in between. The CDR3 has 18 residues. Germline loops: CDR1 LNHDA, CDR2 SQIVND (reference sequence).

This clonotype came up many times. One junction end disagrees with the germline gene, perhaps due to a read error. This chain connects TRBV7-9 to TRBJ1-4; D is unclear. Germline V gene lookup returns CDR1 SEHNR and CDR2 FQNEAQ (reference sequence). The CDR3 consists of 12 residues. The CDR3 is CASSLAHRSLVF. CDR3 sequence (DNA): TGTGCCAGCAGCTTAGCGCACAGATCGCTTGTTTTT.

There are many counts of this clonotype. The genes are TRBV7-8 and TRBJ2-7; 7 bases match TRBD1. J gave up 2 bases and V 5 bases, and 6 bases lay outside the gene matches. Germline CDR1 reads SGHVS; CDR2 reads FQNEAQ. The CDR3 length is 14 residues. CDR3 DNA sequence: TGTGCCAGCAGCAAAAGACAGGGACCCTACGAGCAGTACTTC. Residues: CASSKRQGPYEQYF. The variable domain in full, with the rest retrieved from reference TRBV7-8 and TRBJ2-7, is GAGVSQSPRYKVAKRGQDVALRCDPISGHVSLFWYQQALGQGPEFLTYFQNEAQLDKSGLPSDRFFAERPEGSVSTLKIQRTQQEDSAVYLCASSKRQGPYEQYFGPGTRLTVT.

This rearrangement joins TRBV19 to TRBJ1-1; D unclear. Germline lookup yields CDR1 LNHDA and CDR2 SQIVND (reference sequence). V lost 2 bases and J 0 bases, leaving 4 bases between the germline ends. The CDR3 runs 13 residues. This CDR3 is CASSISVNTEAFF. CDR3 DNA sequence: TGTGCCAGTAGTATAAGTGTGAACACTGAAGCTTTCTTT.

CDR3 loop: CASSFLALSYNEQFF. The CDR3 DNA is TGCGCCAGCAGCTTTCTAGCGCTGTCCTACAATGAGCAGTTCTTC. V and J are TRBV4-1 and TRBJ2-1; the D gene is possibly TRBD2 (6 bases). In germline, CDR1 is MGHRA, CDR2 YSYEKL. V dropped 5 bases and J dropped 1 base, with 12 bases sitting between them. This CDR3 is built from 15 residues.

The V and J genes are TRBV5-1 and TRBJ1-5, with D uncertain. Trimming took off 0 bases at V and 1 base at J, with 11 bases between the two ends. Germline CDR1 SGHRS, CDR2 YFSETQ. The CDR3 length is 16 residues. In DNA, the CDR3 is TGCGCCAGCAGCTTGGATGCCGGAGTCAGCAATCAGCCCCAGCATTTT. It translates to CASSLDAGVSNQPQHF.

This chain links TRBV15 with TRBJ1-5; D not resolved. The V end was cut by 5 bases, the J end by 15 bases, with 20 bases between. The CDR3 covers 13 residues. Germline values: CDR1 LNHNV, CDR2 YYDKDF (reference sequence). CDR3 region: CATSEGLKSTRHF. CDR3 nucleotides: TGTGCCACCAGCGAGGGTTTAAAATCGACCCGGCATTTT.

The V gene is TRBV2, the J gene TRBJ2-7, with a weak D call TRBD1 (7 bases). The germline V gene has CDR1 SNHLY and CDR2 FYNNEI. The CDR3 is made up of 17 amino acids. V lost 1 base, J lost 0 bases, and 16 bases lay in between. CDR3 in amino acids: CASSEGQGGLSSYEQYF. CDR3 sequence (DNA): TGTGCCAGCAGTGAAGGGCAGGGGGGACTCAGCTCCTACGAGCAGTACTTC.

The chain uses TRBV28 and TRBJ2-7; D not certain. The CDR3 runs to 15 residues. V lost 5 bases and J 6 bases, leaving 20 bases between the germline ends. Per the germline V gene, CDR1 is MDHEN and CDR2 is SYDVKM. The CDR3 loop reads CASSPPRRRSGEQYF. The CDR3 bases are TGTGCCAGCAGTCCCCCTAGGAGAAGGTCGGGCGAGCAGTACTTC.

Remarks on this clonotype: The junction and the germline gene differ at one end; a read error may be behind it. The chain employs TRBV7-2 and TRBJ2-7, with D possibly being TRBD2 (6 bases). CDR3 length: 14 residues. CDR1 is SGHTA, CDR2 FQGNSA, per germline. The chain's CDR3 is CASSERGLGYELYF. In DNA form, the CDR3 reads TGTGCCAGCAGCGAGAGGGGACTTGGGTACGAGCTGTACTTC.

This clonotype was seen many times. The genes are TRBV6-1 and TRBJ2-3, with 10 positions matching TRBD2. The CDR3 runs 16 residues. The germline V gene encodes CDR1 MNHNS and CDR2 SASEGT. J gave up 1 base and V 2 bases, and 3 bases lay outside the gene matches. CDR3 coding DNA: TGTGCCAGCAGTGAATACACTAGCGGGGGCACAGATACGCAGTATTTT. This gives the protein CASSEYTSGGTDTQYF.

In its sample, this clonotype was seen a few times. V is TRBV24-1 and J is TRBJ2-1; D is perhaps TRBD2 (6 bases). The CDR3 has 14 residues. Trimming left V 4 bases short and J 7 bases short, with 13 bases between. Germline assignment: CDR1 KGHDR and CDR2 SFDVKD. The CDR3 nucleotides are TGTGCCACCAGTGACCCTGGGACTCAGAATGAGCAGTTCTTC. It yields the protein CATSDPGTQNEQFF.

As regards this clonotype: Sequence at one end of the junction differs from germline and may be a read error. The rearrangement links TRBV6-2 or TRBV6-3 to TRBJ2-3; D is unclear. CDR1 and CDR2 from the germline V gene are MNHEY and SVGEGT. The CDR3 totals 12 residues. The DNA for the CDR3 is TGTGCCAGCGGAAGACGCACAGAAACGCAGTATTTT. The encoded protein is CASGRRTETQYF.

This sequence joins TRBV20-1 and TRBJ2-1, with D perhaps matching TRBD2 (5 bases). CDR1 is DFQATT, CDR2 SNEGSKA, per germline (reference sequence). The V gene lost 4 bases and the J gene lost 4 bases, with 14 bases spanning the gap. The CDR3 totals 14 residues. The CDR3 sequence is CSATPPGIYNEQFF. The CDR3 DNA is TGCAGTGCTACTCCCCCCGGGATTTACAATGAGCAGTTCTTC.

This clonotype was seen at least ten times. The chain carries TRBV7-2 and TRBJ2-5; D possibly corresponds to TRBD1 (8 bases). This CDR3 comprises 14 residues. Germline CDR1 reads SGHTA; CDR2 reads FQGNSA. Trimming took off 2 bases at V and 5 bases at J, with 12 bases between the two ends. In DNA, the CDR3 is TGTGCCAGCAGCTTATACAGGGGGGGCGAGACCCAGTACTTC. Protein sequence: CASSLYRGGETQYF.

The chain links TRBV7-6 to TRBJ2-7; no reliable D call. The CDR3 consists of 15 residues. The V gene lost 4 bases and the J gene lost 1 base, with 14 bases spanning the gap. The germline CDR1 and CDR2 sequences are SGHVS and FNYEAQ. In DNA form, the CDR3 reads TGTGCCAGCAGCTCGTTCAACAGCCAGTCCTACGAGCAGTACTTC. Translating gives CASSSFNSQSYEQYF.

This clonotype has a count of ten or more. J is TRBJ1-1 and V is TRBV19; 7 bases map to TRBD1. Germline CDR1 and CDR2: LNHDA and SQIVND (reference sequence). Trimming took 3 bases from V and 11 from J; bases not matched to a gene: 9. CDR3 length: 13 residues. The CDR3 DNA follows: TGTGCCAGTAGTATTGGGACAGCAACAGAGGCTTTCTTT. Translated: CASSIGTATEAFF.

The chain links TRBV28 to TRBJ1-5, with D hard to call. Per the germline V gene, CDR1 is MDHEN and CDR2 is SYDVKM. Between the trimmed V and J ends, which lost 1 base and 5 bases, there was a span of 9 bases. The CDR3 has 14 residues. The CDR3 reads CASSLLGAYQPQHF. CDR3 DNA: TGTGCCAGCAGTTTATTGGGCGCGTATCAGCCCCAGCATTTT.

In its sample, this clonotype was seen a few times. The chain uses TRBV3-1 and TRBJ1-3; D is uncertain. In germline, CDR1 is LGHDT, CDR2 YNNKEL (reference sequence). The CDR3 loop spans 15 amino acids. V dropped 6 bases and J dropped 0 bases, with 12 bases sitting between them. The chain's CDR3 is CASSLNPASGNTIYF. For the CDR3, the DNA is TGTGCCAGCAGTCTCAACCCTGCCTCTGGAAACACCATATATTTT.

The chain joins TRBV7-3 to TRBJ2-4; the match to TRBD2 covers 9 bases. The trim removed 5 bases at V and 8 bases at J, leaving 13 bases unmatched. CDR3 length equals 16 residues. The germline gives CDR1 SGHTA, CDR2 FQGTGA. CDR3: CASSASRSGGPDIQYF. The CDR3 DNA follows: TGTGCCAGCAGCGCCTCCAGGAGCGGGGGGCCCGACATTCAGTACTTC.

This clonotype was counted only a few times. The chain recombines TRBV19 with TRBJ2-1; D may correspond to TRBD1 or TRBD2 (6 bases each). The V gene's germline CDR1 is LNHDA and CDR2 SQIVND (reference sequence). The CDR3 is 15 amino acids. Trimming cost V 9 bases and J 5 bases, with 20 bases left between them. The CDR3 coding sequence is TGTGCCAGCCATACAGGGACTGGCAGGCACAATGAGCAGTTCTTC. Translation gives CASHTGTGRHNEQFF. The full variable domain, in which reference TRBV19 and TRBJ2-1 provide the parts outside the CDR3, is DGGITQSPKYLFRKEGQNVTLSCEQNLNHDAMYWYRQDPGQGLRLIYYSQIVNDFQKGDIAEGYSVSREKKESFPLTVTSAQKNPTAFYLCASHTGTGRHNEQFFGPGTRLTVL.

This clonotype was seen ten or more times. The V gene is TRBV7-8, the J gene TRBJ2-7; 7 bases agree with TRBD1. The CDR3 is made up of 15 amino acids. V trimming: 9 bases; J trimming: 3 bases; junction bases outside the gene matches: 14. Germline-derived CDR1 and CDR2 are SGHVS and FQNEAQ. This CDR3 is CASSASGQSFYEQYF. Here the CDR3 DNA reads TGTGCCAGTTCTGCCTCGGGACAGAGTTTCTACGAGCAGTACTTC. Full variable domain (missing parts from reference TRBV7-8 and TRBJ2-7): GAGVSQSPRYKVAKRGQDVALRCDPISGHVSLFWYQQALGQGPEFLTYFQNEAQLDKSGLPSDRFFAERPEGSVSTLKIQRTQQEDSAVYLCASSASGQSFYEQYFGPGTRLTVT.